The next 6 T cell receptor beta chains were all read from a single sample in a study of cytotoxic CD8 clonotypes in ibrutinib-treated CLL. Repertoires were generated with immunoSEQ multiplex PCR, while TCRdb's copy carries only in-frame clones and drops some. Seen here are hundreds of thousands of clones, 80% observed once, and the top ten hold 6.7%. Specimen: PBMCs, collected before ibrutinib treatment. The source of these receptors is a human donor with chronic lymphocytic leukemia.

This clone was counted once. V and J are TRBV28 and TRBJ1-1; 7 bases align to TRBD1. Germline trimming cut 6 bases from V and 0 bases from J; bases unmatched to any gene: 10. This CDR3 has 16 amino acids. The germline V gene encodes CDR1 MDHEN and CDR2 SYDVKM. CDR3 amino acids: CASRIRGGGMNTEAFF. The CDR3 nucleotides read TGTGCCAGCAGGATTAGAGGGGGCGGCATGAACACTGAAGCTTTCTTT.

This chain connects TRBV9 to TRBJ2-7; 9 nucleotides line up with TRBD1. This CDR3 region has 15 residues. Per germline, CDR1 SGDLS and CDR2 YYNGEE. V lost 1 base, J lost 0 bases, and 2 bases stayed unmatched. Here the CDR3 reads CASSVQGQGSYEQYF. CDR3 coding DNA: TGTGCCAGCAGCGTACAGGGACAGGGCTCCTACGAGCAGTACTTC.

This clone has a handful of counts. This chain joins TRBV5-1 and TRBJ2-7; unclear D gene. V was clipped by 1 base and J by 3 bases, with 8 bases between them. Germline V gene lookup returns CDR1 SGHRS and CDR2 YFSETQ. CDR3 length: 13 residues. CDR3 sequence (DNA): TGCGCCAGCAGCTTGTCTCTGGACTACGAGCAGTACTTC. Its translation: CASSLSLDYEQYF.

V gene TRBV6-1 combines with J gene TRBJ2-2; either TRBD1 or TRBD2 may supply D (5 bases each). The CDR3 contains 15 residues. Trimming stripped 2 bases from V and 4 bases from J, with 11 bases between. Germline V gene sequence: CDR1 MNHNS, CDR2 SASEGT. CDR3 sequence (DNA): TGTGCCAGCAGTGAACCGGGACGCAGCACCGGGGAGCTGTTTTTT. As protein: CASSEPGRSTGELFF.

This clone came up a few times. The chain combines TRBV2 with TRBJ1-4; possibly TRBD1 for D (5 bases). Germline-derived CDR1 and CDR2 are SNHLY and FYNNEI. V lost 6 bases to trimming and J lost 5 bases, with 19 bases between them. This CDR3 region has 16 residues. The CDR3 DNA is TGTGCCAGCAGCACCCTGGGGGACGGAAGGAATGAAAAACTGTTTTTT. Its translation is CASSTLGDGRNEKLFF. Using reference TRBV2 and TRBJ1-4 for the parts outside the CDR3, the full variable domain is EPEVTQTPSHQVTQMGQEVILRCVPISNHLYFYWYRQILGQKVEFLVSFYNNEISEKSEIFDDQFSVERPDGSNFTLKIRSTKLEDSAMYFCASSTLGDGRNEKLFFGSGTQLSVL.

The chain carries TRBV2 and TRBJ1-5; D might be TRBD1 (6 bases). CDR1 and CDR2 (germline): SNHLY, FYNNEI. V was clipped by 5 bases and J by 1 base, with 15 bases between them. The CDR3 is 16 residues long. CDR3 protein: CASSPNGGASNQPQHF. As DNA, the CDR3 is TGTGCCAGCAGTCCGAATGGGGGCGCGAGCAATCAGCCCCAGCATTTT.